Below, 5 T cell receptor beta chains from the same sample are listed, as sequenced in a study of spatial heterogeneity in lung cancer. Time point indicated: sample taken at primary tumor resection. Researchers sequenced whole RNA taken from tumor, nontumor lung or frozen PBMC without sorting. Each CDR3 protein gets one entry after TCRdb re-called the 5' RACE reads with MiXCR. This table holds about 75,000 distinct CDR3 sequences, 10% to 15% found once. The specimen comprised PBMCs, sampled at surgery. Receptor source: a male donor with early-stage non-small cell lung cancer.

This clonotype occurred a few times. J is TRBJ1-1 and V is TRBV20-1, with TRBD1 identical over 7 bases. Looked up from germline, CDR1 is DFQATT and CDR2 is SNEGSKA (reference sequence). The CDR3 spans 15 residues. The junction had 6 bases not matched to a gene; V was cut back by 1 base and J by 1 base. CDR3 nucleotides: TGCAGTGCTAGAGCCTCAGGACAGGCGAACACTGAAGCTTTCTTT. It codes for CSARASGQANTEAFF.

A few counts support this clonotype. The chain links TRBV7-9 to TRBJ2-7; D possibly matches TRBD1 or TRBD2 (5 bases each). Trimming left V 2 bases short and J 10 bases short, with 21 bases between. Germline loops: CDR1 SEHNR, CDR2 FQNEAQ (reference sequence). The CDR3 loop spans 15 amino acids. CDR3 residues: CASSLTPLGRGEQYF. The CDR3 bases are TGTGCCAGCAGCTTAACCCCCCTTGGGAGAGGGGAACAGTACTTC.

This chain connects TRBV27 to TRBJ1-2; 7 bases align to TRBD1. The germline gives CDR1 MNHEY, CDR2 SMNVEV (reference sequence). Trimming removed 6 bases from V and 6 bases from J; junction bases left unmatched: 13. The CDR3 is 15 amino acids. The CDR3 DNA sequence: TGTGCCAGCAGGATAATACAAGGAGGGGGCGATGGCTACACCTTC. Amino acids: CASRIIQGGGDGYTF.

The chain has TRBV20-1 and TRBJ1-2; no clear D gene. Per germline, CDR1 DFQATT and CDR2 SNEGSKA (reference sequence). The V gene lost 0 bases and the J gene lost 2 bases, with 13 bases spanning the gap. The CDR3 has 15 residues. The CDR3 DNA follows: TGCAGTGCTAGAGACGCGGCGGCAACCAACTATGGCTACACCTTC. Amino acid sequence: CSARDAAATNYGYTF.

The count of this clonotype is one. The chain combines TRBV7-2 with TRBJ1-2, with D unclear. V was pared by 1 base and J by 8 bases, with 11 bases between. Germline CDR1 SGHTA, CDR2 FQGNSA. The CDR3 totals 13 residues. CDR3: CASSLGVPWGYTF. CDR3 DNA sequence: TGTGCCAGCAGCTTAGGAGTGCCCTGGGGCTACACCTTC.